This T cell receptor beta chain is from a study of identical twins. The authors used template switching to add a universal primer site and gave cDNA unique molecular identifiers. TCRdb reanalysed the 5' RACE reads using MiXCR and keeps one entry per CDR3 protein. The sample consists of under 300,000 distinct CDR3 sequences, roughly 13% of them appearing once. The CDR3 covers 17 residues. After removal of 2 bases from V and 1 base from J, the junction contained 5 bases not matched to a gene. Germline lookup yields CDR1 LNHNV and CDR2 YYDKDF (reference sequence). These data also formed part of another study, on yellow fever vaccine responses in identical twins.

Material: memory (CD45RO+) T cells sorted from blood. This receptor was identified in a woman younger than 35 in good health. V gene TRBV15 combines with J gene TRBJ2-7; 13 bases are a match to TRBD2. The CDR3, as DNA: TGTGCCACCAGCAGAACCGGGACTAGCGGGAATTCCTACGAGCAGTACTTC. Its protein is CATSRTGTSGNSYEQYF.